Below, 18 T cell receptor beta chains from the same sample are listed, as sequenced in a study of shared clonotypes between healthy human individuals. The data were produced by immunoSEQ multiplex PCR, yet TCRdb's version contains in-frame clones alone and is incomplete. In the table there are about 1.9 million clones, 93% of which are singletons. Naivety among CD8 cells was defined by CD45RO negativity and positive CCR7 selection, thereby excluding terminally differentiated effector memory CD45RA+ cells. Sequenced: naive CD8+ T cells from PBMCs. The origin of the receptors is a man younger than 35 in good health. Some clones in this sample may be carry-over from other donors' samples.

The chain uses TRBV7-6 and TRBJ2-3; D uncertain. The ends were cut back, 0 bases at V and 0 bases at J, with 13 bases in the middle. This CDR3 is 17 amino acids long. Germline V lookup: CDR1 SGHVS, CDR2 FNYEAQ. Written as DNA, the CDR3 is TGTGCCAGCAGCTTAGCCTCTGTAGTAGTGAGCACAGATACGCAGTATTTT. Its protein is CASSLASVVVSTDTQYF.

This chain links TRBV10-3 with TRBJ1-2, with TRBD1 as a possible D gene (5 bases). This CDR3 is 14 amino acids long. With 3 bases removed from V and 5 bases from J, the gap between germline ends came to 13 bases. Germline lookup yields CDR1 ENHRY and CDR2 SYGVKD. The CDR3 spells CAISDPGGGYGYTF. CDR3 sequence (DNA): TGTGCCATCAGTGACCCCGGGGGGGGTTATGGCTACACCTTC.

The DNA for the CDR3 is TGTGCCAGCAGCTTAGGGACAGGGATCTACGAGCAGTACTTC. This sequence encodes CASSLGTGIYEQYF. This sequence joins TRBV7-6 and TRBJ2-7, with TRBD1 matching over 8 bases. With V trimmed by 1 base and J by 3 bases, 2 bases remained unmatched. The length of the CDR3 is 14 residues. The germline V gene encodes CDR1 SGHVS and CDR2 FNYEAQ. Together with reference TRBV7-6 and TRBJ2-7, the CDR3 gives the full variable domain: GAGVSQSPRYKVTKRGQDVALRCDPISGHVSLYWYRQALGQGPEFLTYFNYEAQQDKSGLPNDRFSAERPEGSISTLTIQRTEQRDSAMYRCASSLGTGIYEQYFGPGTRLTVT.

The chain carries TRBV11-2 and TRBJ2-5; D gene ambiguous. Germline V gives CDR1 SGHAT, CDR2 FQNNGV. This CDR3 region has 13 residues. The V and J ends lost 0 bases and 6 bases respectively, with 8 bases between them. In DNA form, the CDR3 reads TGTGCCAGCAGCTTAGAGCACCCGAAGACCCAGTACTTC. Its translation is CASSLEHPKTQYF.

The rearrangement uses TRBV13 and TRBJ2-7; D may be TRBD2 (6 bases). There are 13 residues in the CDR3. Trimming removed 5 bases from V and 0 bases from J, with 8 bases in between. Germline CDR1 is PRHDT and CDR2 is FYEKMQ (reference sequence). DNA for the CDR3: TGTGCCAGCAGCGCCGGGGGCTCCTACGAGCAGTACTTC. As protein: CASSAGGSYEQYF. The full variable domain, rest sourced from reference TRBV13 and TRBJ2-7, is AAGVIQSPRHLIKEKRETATLKCYPIPRHDTVYWYQQGPGQDPQFLISFYEKMQSDKGSIPDRFSAQQFSDYHSELNMSSLELGDSALYFCASSAGGSYEQYFGPGTRLTVT.

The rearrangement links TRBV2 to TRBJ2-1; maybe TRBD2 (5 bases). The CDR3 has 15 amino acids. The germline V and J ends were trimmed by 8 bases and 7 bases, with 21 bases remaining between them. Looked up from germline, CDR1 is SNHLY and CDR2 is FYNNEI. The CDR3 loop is CASSAVTMALNEQFF. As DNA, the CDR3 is TGTGCCAGCTCTGCGGTGACTATGGCGTTGAATGAGCAGTTCTTC. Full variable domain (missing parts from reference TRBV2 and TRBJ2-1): EPEVTQTPSHQVTQMGQEVILRCVPISNHLYFYWYRQILGQKVEFLVSFYNNEISEKSEIFDDQFSVERPDGSNFTLKIRSTKLEDSAMYFCASSAVTMALNEQFFGPGTRLTVL.

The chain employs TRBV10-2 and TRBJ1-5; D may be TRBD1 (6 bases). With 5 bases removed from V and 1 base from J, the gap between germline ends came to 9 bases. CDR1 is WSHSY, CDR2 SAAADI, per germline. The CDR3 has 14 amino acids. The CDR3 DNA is TGCGCCAGCAGTCAGGGGAGAAGCAATCAGCCCCAGCATTTT. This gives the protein CASSQGRSNQPQHF.

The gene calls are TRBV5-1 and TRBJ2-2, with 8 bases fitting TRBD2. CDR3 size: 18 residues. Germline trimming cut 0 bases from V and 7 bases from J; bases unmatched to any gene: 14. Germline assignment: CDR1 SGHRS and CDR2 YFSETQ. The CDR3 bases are TGCGCCAGCAGCTTGGATCCCGCTCGCGGGAGGAAAGACGGGGAGCTGTTTTTT. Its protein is CASSLDPARGRKDGELFF.

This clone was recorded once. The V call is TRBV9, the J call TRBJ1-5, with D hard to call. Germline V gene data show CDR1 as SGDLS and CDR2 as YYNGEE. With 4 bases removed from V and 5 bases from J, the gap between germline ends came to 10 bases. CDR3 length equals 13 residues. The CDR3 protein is CASSLGNDQPQHF. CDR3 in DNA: TGTGCCAGCAGCCTCGGCAACGATCAGCCCCAGCATTTT.

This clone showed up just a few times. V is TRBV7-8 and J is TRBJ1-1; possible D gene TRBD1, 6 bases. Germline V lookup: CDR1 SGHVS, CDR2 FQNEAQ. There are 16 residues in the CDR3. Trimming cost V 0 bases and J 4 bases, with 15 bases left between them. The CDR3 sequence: CASSLAAGAAVTEAFF. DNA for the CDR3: TGTGCCAGCAGCTTAGCGGCAGGGGCGGCTGTCACTGAAGCTTTCTTT.

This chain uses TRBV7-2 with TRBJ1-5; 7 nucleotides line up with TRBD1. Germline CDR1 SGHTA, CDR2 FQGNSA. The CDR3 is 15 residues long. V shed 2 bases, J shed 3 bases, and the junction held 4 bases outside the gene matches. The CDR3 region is CASSLNRGFNQPQHF. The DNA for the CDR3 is TGTGCCAGCAGCTTAAACAGGGGCTTCAATCAGCCCCAGCATTTT. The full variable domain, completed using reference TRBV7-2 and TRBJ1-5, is GAGVSQSPSNKVTEKGKDVELRCDPISGHTALYWYRQSLGQGLEFLIYFQGNSAPDKSGLPSDRFSAERTGGSVSTLTIQRTQQEDSAVYLCASSLNRGFNQPQHFGDGTRLSIL.

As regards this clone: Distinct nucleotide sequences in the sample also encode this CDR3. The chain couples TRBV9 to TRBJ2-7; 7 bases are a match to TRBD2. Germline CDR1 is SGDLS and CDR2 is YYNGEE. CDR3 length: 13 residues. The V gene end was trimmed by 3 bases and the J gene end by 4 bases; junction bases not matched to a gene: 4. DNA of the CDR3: TGTGCCAGCAGCGGCCGTAGCGGGTACGAGCAGTACTTC. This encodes CASSGRSGYEQYF.

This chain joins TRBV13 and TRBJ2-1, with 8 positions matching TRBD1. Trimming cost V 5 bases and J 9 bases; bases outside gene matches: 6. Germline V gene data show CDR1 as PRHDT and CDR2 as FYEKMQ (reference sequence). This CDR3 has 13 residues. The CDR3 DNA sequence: TGTGCCAGCAGCCCCCCCAGGGGGCCTGAGCAGTTCTTC. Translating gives CASSPPRGPEQFF.

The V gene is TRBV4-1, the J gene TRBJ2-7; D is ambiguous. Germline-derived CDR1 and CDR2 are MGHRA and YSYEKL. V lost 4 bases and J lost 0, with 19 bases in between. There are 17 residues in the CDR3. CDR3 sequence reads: CASSLVLRVANSYEQYF. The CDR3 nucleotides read TGCGCCAGCAGCCTCGTCTTACGAGTAGCTAACTCCTACGAGCAGTACTTC.

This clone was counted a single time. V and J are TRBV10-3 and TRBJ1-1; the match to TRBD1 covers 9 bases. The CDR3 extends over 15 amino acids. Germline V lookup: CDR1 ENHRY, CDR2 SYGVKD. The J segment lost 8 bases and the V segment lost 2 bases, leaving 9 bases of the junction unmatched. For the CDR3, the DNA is TGTGCCATCAGTGAGGGGACAGGGCTCCCAACAGAAGCTTTCTTT. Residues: CAISEGTGLPTEAFF.

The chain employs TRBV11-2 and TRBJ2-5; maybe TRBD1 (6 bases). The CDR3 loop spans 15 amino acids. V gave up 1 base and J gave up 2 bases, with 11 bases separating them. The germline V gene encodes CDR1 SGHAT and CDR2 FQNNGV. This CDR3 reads CASSLGTDGQETQYF. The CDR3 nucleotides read TGTGCCAGCAGCTTAGGGACAGATGGGCAAGAGACCCAGTACTTC.

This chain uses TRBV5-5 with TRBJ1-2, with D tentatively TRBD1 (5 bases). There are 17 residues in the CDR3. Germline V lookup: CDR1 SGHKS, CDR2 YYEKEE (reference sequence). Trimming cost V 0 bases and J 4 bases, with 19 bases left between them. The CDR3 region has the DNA TGTGCCAGCAGCTTGGAAGCGAAGGTGGAAGGGACCTATGGCTACACCTTC. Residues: CASSLEAKVEGTYGYTF.

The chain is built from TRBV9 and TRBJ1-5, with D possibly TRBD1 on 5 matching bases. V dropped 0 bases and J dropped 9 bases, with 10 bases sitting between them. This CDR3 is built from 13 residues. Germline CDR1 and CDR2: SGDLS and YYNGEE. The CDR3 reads CASSVGDVGPQHF. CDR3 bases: TGTGCCAGCAGCGTAGGGGACGTCGGGCCCCAGCATTTT.